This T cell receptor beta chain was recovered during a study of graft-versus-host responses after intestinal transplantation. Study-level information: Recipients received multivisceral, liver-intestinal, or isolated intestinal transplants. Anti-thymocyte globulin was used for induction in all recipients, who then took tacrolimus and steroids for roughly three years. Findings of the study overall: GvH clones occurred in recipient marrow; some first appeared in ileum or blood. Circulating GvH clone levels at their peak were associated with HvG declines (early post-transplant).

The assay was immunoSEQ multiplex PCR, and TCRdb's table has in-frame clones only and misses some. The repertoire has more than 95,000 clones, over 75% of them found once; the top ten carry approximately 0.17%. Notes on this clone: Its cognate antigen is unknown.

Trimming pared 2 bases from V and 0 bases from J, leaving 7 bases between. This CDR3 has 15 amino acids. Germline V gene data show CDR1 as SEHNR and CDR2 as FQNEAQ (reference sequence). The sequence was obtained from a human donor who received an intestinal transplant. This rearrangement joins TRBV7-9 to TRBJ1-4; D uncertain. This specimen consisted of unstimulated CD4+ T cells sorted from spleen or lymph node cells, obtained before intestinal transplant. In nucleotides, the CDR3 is TGTGCCAGCAGCTTACGACTTTCAACTAATGAAAAACTGTTTTTT. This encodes CASSLRLSTNEKLFF.